The clone carrying this T cell receptor (beta chain) has only a few counts. The CDR3 is 14 residues long. The data were obtained in a study of blood T cell repertoires in COVID-19. Measured with immunoSEQ multiplex PCR; TCRdb has only the in-frame clones, and not every one. The sample includes roughly 95,000 clones, about four fifths of them seen just once. The chain joins TRBV7-5 to TRBJ2-4; TRBD1 is the table's D call, not checked against the DNA. TRBV7-5 counts as a pseudogene. Sequenced sample: peripheral blood. This TCR came from a man aged 50-60 years with active or convalescent COVID-19. DNA for the CDR3: TGTGTCAGAAGCCCCCGGGACAGGGCCTACATTCAGTACTTC. Encoded protein: CVRSPRDRAYIQYF.